This TCR beta chain was profiled in a study of graft-versus-host responses after intestinal transplantation. Across the study: Recipients got multivisceral, liver-intestinal, or isolated intestinal transplants. Study observations and caveats: Ileal or blood samples showed some GvH clones first, and such clones were also found in recipient marrow.

Assay: immunoSEQ multiplex PCR; the TCRdb copy retains only in-frame clones and omits some. This sample has 80,000 to 90,000 clones, with around nine tenths found just once. CDR1 is MNHNY, CDR2 SVGAGI, per germline (reference sequence). CDR3 length equals 15 residues. The V and J ends lost 5 bases and 2 bases respectively, with 15 bases between them. As concerns this clone: Its antigen is not known.

This receptor was taken from a human donor who received an intestinal transplant. Sequencing used unstimulated CD4+ T cells sorted from spleen or lymph node cells, obtained before intestinal transplant. V gene TRBV6-6 combines with J gene TRBJ1-2; D is undetermined. The CDR3 region is CASSQSGFGNYGYTF. In DNA, the CDR3 is TGTGCCAGCAGTCAATCAGGATTTGGGAACTATGGCTACACCTTC.